These T cell receptor beta chains were read from a single sample in a study of blood T cell repertoires in COVID-19. Data came from immunoSEQ multiplex PCR; TCRdb stores just in-frame clones and leaves some out. The sample consists of about 73,000 clones, approximately 80% of them appearing once. Sequenced sample: peripheral blood. The receptors originated from a woman aged 55 to 70 with acute or convalescent COVID-19. Both conserved end residues are part of each CDR3. The D gene is left open where the match is weak. The listing skips clone size in some rows; elsewhere it reads once, few, many or a size class.

TRBV24-1,.,TRBD2,TRBJ2-1,CATSSRPGLAGGKEQFF,TGTGCCACCAGTTCACGGCCCGGACTAGCGGGGGGAAAGGAGCAGTTCTTC
TRBV7-9,.,.,TRBJ2-7,CASSAQVNSYEQYF,TGTGCCAGCAGCGCCCAGGTAAACTCCTACGAGCAGTACTTC
TRBV3-1/TRBV3-2,many,.,TRBJ1-6,CASSQFYDNSPLHF,TGTGCCAGCAGCCAATTCTACGATAATTCACCCCTCCACTTT
TRBV9,.,TRBD2,TRBJ2-7,CASSVVGGGGEQYF,TGTGCCAGCAGCGTAGTGGGAGGCGGGGGCGAGCAGTACTTC
TRBV18,.,TRBD2,TRBJ2-3,CASSRQRGGSDTQYF,TGTGCCAGCTCACGACAGCGGGGGGGCTCCGACACGCAGTATTTT
TRBV12-3/TRBV12-4,.,.,TRBJ1-2,CASSSSTGYGYTF,TGTGCCAGCAGTTCCAGCACAGGGTATGGCTACACCTTC
TRBV3-1/TRBV3-2,.,.,TRBJ2-1,CASSRETFSEQFF,TGTGCCAGCAGCCGAGAGACTTTCAGTGAGCAGTTCTTC
TRBV5-4,.,.,TRBJ2-6,CASSSGLSRGANVLTF,TGTGCCAGCAGCTCCGGACTGTCCCGTGGGGCCAACGTCCTGACTTTC
TRBV6-1,.,TRBD2,TRBJ2-7,CASSEQSSGAGYEQYF,TGTGCCAGCAGTGAACAGTCTAGCGGGGCTGGGTACGAGCAGTACTTC
TRBV29-1,.,TRBD1,TRBJ1-2,CSAGTGDYGYTF,TGCAGCGCCGGGACAGGGGACTATGGCTACACCTTC
TRBV9,few,.,TRBJ1-5,CASSAGGPYGNQPQHF,TGTGCCAGCAGCGCCGGCGGGCCCTACGGCAATCAGCCCCAGCATTTT
TRBV30,few,.,TRBJ1-6,CAWSASVNSPLHF,TGTGCCTGGAGCGCGTCGGTTAATTCACCCCTCCACTTT
TRBV5-1,.,.,TRBJ2-4,CASSLEGRPENIQYF,TGCGCCAGCAGCTTGGAGGGGCGTCCGGAGAACATTCAGTACTTC
TRBV11-2,.,.,TRBJ2-7,CASTPLTLSSYEQYF,TGTGCCAGCACCCCTCTCACCTTGAGCTCCTACGAGCAGTACTTC
TRBV24-1,.,.,TRBJ2-7,CATSDFNSYEQYF,TGTGCCACCAGTGATTTCAACAGCTACGAGCAGTACTTC
TRBV5-1,.,.,TRBJ1-4,CASSSGNEKLFF,TGCGCCAGCAGCTCGGGAAATGAAAAACTGTTTTTT
TRBV6-5,.,.,TRBJ2-7,CASSWSSSYEQYF,TGTGCCAGCAGTTGGAGTAGCTCCTACGAGCAGTACTTC
TRBV2,.,.,TRBJ1-2,CASSGDSNYGYTF,TGTGCCAGCAGTGGTGACAGTAACTATGGCTACACCTTC
TRBV7-3,.,.,TRBJ2-5,CASSPADLETQYF,TGTGCCAGCAGCCCAGCGGATTTGGAGACCCAGTACTTC
TRBV19,.,TRBD1,TRBJ2-7,CATSSGAGRTGTGLYF,TGTGCCACCTCCTCCGGGGCCGGGCGGACAGGGACAGGGTTATACTTC
TRBV19,few,.,TRBJ1-2,CASSLTDANYGYTF,TGTGCCAGTAGTCTGACAGACGCCAACTATGGCTACACCTTC
TRBV24-1,.,TRBD1,TRBJ1-2,CATSDNSGQGTYGYTF,TGTGCCACCAGTGATAATTCCGGACAGGGGACCTATGGCTACACCTTC
TRBV7-9,.,.,TRBJ1-3,CASSPSGSSGNTIYF,TGTGCCAGCAGCCCCTCGGGGAGCTCTGGAAACACCATATATTTT
TRBV7-3,.,TRBD2,TRBJ2-2,CASSPRSGSNTGELFF,TGTGCCAGCAGCCCACGTAGCGGGTCTAACACCGGGGAGCTGTTTTTT
TRBV10-3,.,.,TRBJ1-5,CAISESRGGGNQPQHF,TGTGCCATCAGTGAGTCGAGGGGAGGGGGAAATCAGCCCCAGCATTTT
TRBV15,.,.,TRBJ2-7,CATSILQGDEQYF,TGTGCCACCAGCATTTTACAGGGTGACGAGCAGTACTTC
TRBV11-2,.,.,TRBJ1-2,CASSFPGPAGGGYTF,TGTGCCAGCAGCTTCCCGGGCCCTGCCGGGGGGGGCTACACCTTC
TRBV12-5,.,.,TRBJ1-2,CASGLGGFYGYTF,TGTGCTAGTGGTTTGGGAGGGTTCTATGGCTACACCTTC
TRBV4-2,few,.,TRBJ1-5,CASSQDGAGGNQPQHF,TGTGCCAGCAGCCAAGATGGGGCAGGGGGCAATCAGCCCCAGCATTTT
TRBV18,.,TRBD1,TRBJ2-1,CASSLSTPGGRNEQFF,TGTGCCAGCTCACTATCAACTCCAGGGGGTCGGAATGAGCAGTTCTTC
TRBV6-6,.,.,TRBJ1-1,CASSRGQIPEAFF,TGTGCCAGCAGTCGCGGACAGATCCCTGAAGCTTTCTTT
TRBV5-5,few,.,TRBJ1-2,CASSLDRANYGYTF,TGTGCCAGCAGCTTGGACAGGGCTAACTATGGCTACACCTTC
TRBV6-2/TRBV6-3,.,TRBD2,TRBJ2-1,CASSSLAGAYNEQFF,TGTGCCAGCAGCTCCCTAGCGGGGGCCTACAATGAGCAGTTCTTC
TRBV7-3,.,.,TRBJ2-3,CASSLAPGTDTQYF,TGTGCCAGCAGCTTAGCCCCGGGTACAGATACGCAGTATTTT
TRBV27,.,TRBD1,TRBJ2-7,CASSFTSGGTTYEQYF,TGTGCCAGCAGTTTTACTTCAGGGGGCACCACCTACGAGCAGTACTTC
TRBV6-5,.,TRBD2,TRBJ2-7,CASSRTSGYEQYF,TGTGCCAGCAGTCGGACTAGCGGCTACGAGCAGTACTTC
TRBV4-1,.,TRBD1,TRBJ1-1,CASSLGQINTEAFF,TGCGCCAGCAGCCTGGGACAGATAAACACTGAAGCTTTCTTT
TRBV5-1,.,.,TRBJ2-2,CASSLGPLGASRTGELFF,TGCGCCAGCAGCTTGGGGCCTTTAGGGGCTTCACGAACCGGGGAGCTGTTTTTT
TRBV5-1,.,.,TRBJ1-5,CASSPDGLQPQHF,TGCGCCAGCAGCCCCGATGGGCTTCAGCCCCAGCATTTT
TRBV15,few,.,TRBJ1-1,CATSRVVRDGTEAFF,TGTGCCACCAGCAGAGTTGTGCGGGATGGCACTGAAGCTTTCTTT
TRBV5-6,.,TRBD1,TRBJ1-5,CASSAYRDSTYQPQHF,TGTGCCAGCAGCGCGTACCGGGACAGTACCTATCAGCCCCAGCATTTT
TRBV5-1,once,.,TRBJ1-4,CASSLQGNNEKLFF,TGCGCCAGCAGCTTACAGGGTAATAATGAAAAACTGTTTTTT
TRBV4-1,.,TRBD2,TRBJ2-1,CASSQGMVAGGGEQFF,TGCGCCAGCAGCCAAGGGATGGTAGCGGGTGGTGGTGAGCAGTTCTTC
TRBV11-2,.,TRBD2,TRBJ2-5,CASSDLLGGGQETQYF,TGTGCCAGCAGCGACCTACTGGGGGGGGGCCAAGAGACCCAGTACTTC
TRBV5-1,.,.,TRBJ1-1,CASSLTGIKNTEAFF,TGCGCCAGCAGCTTAACAGGGATAAAGAACACTGAAGCTTTCTTT
TRBV19,.,.,TRBJ1-1,CASSIRGGLEEAFF,TGTGCCAGTAGTATCCGCGGAGGACTAGAAGAAGCTTTCTTT
TRBV7-7,.,.,TRBJ2-1,CASSLDLDSSNEQFF,TGTGCCAGCAGCTTAGACCTCGACTCCAGCAATGAGCAGTTCTTC
TRBV12-5,.,.,TRBJ2-1,CASGLVLSSYNEQFF,TGTGCTAGTGGTTTGGTCCTAAGCTCCTACAATGAGCAGTTCTTC
TRBV5-1,.,TRBD2,TRBJ2-2,CASSFSGGYTGELFF,TGCGCCAGCAGCTTTAGCGGGGGCTACACCGGGGAGCTGTTTTTT
TRBV5-5,.,TRBD2,TRBJ2-2,CASSYSGGAGELFF,TGTGCCAGCAGCTACAGCGGGGGGGCCGGGGAGCTGTTTTTT
TRBV6-6,.,.,TRBJ1-1,CASSYSESPSSEAFF,TGTGCCAGCAGTTACTCGGAATCCCCTAGTAGTGAAGCTTTCTTT
TRBV24-1,.,.,TRBJ2-1,CATSEGGANYNEQFF,TGTGCCACCAGTGAAGGGGGGGCCAACTACAATGAGCAGTTCTTC
TRBV13,.,TRBD2,TRBJ2-3,CASSLIGLVRGGAEDTQYF,TGTGCCAGCAGCTTGATTGGGTTGGTTCGCGGGGGGGCCGAAGATACGCAGTATTTT
TRBV29-1,.,.,TRBJ2-3,CSVRWDLNTDTQYF,TGCAGCGTCCGCTGGGACTTAAACACAGATACGCAGTATTTT
TRBV24-1,.,TRBD1,TRBJ1-1,CATSDSGGAGTEAFF,TGTGCCACCAGTGACTCAGGGGGCGCGGGAACTGAAGCTTTCTTT
TRBV4-2,few,TRBD2,TRBJ2-1,CASSHRLAGGSYNEQFF,TGTGCCAGCAGCCATCGACTAGCGGGGGGTTCCTACAATGAGCAGTTCTTC
TRBV19,.,.,TRBJ2-7,CASSSLVSEQYF,TGTGCCAGTAGTAGTCTAGTATCCGAGCAGTACTTC
TRBV11-1,.,TRBD2,TRBJ2-5,CASSLGGGFQETQYF,TGTGCCAGCAGCTTAGGGGGGGGATTCCAAGAGACCCAGTACTTC